A single sample gave rise to the 10 T cell receptor beta chains below, sequenced in a study of T-cell reconstitution after alpha-beta-depleted transplantation in children. Unique molecular identifiers were incorporated into the prepared TCRbeta library. In TCRdb, the PCR reads were re-called with MiXCR into one record per CDR3 protein. The table records around 600,000 distinct CDR3 sequences, more than 20% of them present only once. The sequencing here drew on PBMCs, mostly from graft donor cells, taken 360 days after TCRalphabeta/CD19-depleted stem cell transplant. The receptor set was obtained from a boy in the first two years of life who had a stem cell transplant for acute myeloid leukemia, so the T cells may come from the graft donor.

The rearrangement joins TRBV6-1 to TRBJ1-2, with 9 bases matching TRBD1. V was pared by 6 bases and J by 5 bases, with 13 bases of the junction left unmatched. Germline lookup yields CDR1 MNHNS and CDR2 SASEGT. CDR3 size: 16 residues. CDR3 sequence reads: CASRGSQGARGYGYTF. As DNA, the CDR3 is TGTGCCAGCAGGGGGTCACAGGGGGCGAGAGGGTATGGCTACACCTTC.

V and J are TRBV10-1 and TRBJ1-1, with 10 positions matching TRBD1. The CDR3 covers 18 residues. CDR1 and CDR2 (germline): WNHNN, SYGVQD (reference sequence). Trimming removed 2 bases from V and 1 base from J; junction bases left unmatched: 10. CDR3 sequence: CASSERARDRGPNTEAFF. DNA for the CDR3: TGCGCCAGCAGTGAGAGGGCTCGGGACAGGGGACCGAACACTGAAGCTTTCTTT.

This chain uses TRBV5-1 with TRBJ1-1; 9 bases are a match to TRBD1. The J segment lost 8 bases and the V segment lost 3 bases, leaving 5 bases of the junction unmatched. CDR1 is SGHRS, CDR2 YFSETQ, per germline. The CDR3 extends over 13 amino acids. The CDR3 here is CASSWTTGGEAFF. The CDR3 bases are TGCGCCAGCAGCTGGACGACAGGGGGGGAAGCTTTCTTT.

The genes are TRBV5-1 and TRBJ2-7, with TRBD1 identical over 9 bases. The CDR3 length is 15 residues. CDR1 SGHRS and CDR2 YFSETQ come from the germline V gene. After removal of 7 bases from V and 3 bases from J, the junction contained 11 bases not matched to a gene. The CDR3: CASYARGQGLYEQYV. In DNA form, the CDR3 reads TGCGCCAGCTATGCCCGGGGACAGGGCCTCTACGAGCAGTACGTC.

This clonotype was picked up many times. The V call is TRBV7-2, the J call TRBJ2-2; either TRBD1 or TRBD2 may fit D (6 bases each). Germline values: CDR1 SGHTA, CDR2 FQGNSA. Trimming removed 6 bases at V and 4 bases at J, with 15 bases between. The CDR3 runs 15 residues. DNA for the CDR3: TGTGCCAGCAGTGTGACAGGAGCGGGCACCGGGGAGCTGTTTTTT. This gives the protein CASSVTGAGTGELFF.

This clonotype has a handful of counts. In DNA, the CDR3 is TGTGCCACCTCTACAGGGGGAAGCTCCTACGAGCAGTACTTC. This encodes CATSTGGSSYEQYF. V and J are TRBV6-2 or TRBV6-3 and TRBJ2-7; 8 nucleotides agree with TRBD1. Germline V gene sequence: CDR1 MNHEY, CDR2 SVGEGT. The CDR3 totals 14 residues. J gave up 0 bases and V 10 bases, and 8 bases lay outside the gene matches.

This clonotype was detected a few times. The V gene is TRBV4-3, the J gene TRBJ2-7; the D is unclear. Germline loops: CDR1 LGHNA, CDR2 YSLEER. The V and J ends lost 0 bases and 0 bases respectively, with 12 bases between them. The length of the CDR3 is 16 residues. CDR3 region: CASSQDRGTSSYEQYF. The CDR3 DNA reads as TGCGCCAGCAGCCAAGATCGCGGAACCAGCTCCTACGAGCAGTACTTC.

V is TRBV9 and J is TRBJ2-2; TRBD2 aligns across 10 bases. CDR3 length: 15 residues. J was trimmed by 3 bases and V by 7 bases; bases with no gene match: 6. Germline V gene data show CDR1 as SGDLS and CDR2 as YYNGEE. DNA of the CDR3: TGTGCCAGCCGAGCGGGGGGGCAATACACCGGGGAGCTGTTTTTT. This gives the protein CASRAGGQYTGELFF.

This clonotype appeared many times. This chain links TRBV7-3 with TRBJ2-3, with D maybe TRBD2 (7 bases). Germline values: CDR1 SGHTA, CDR2 FQGTGA. This CDR3 comprises 15 residues. The V gene lost 3 bases and the J gene lost 0 bases, with 10 bases spanning the gap. CDR3 protein: CASSFGGRSTDTQYF. As DNA, the CDR3 is TGTGCCAGCAGCTTCGGGGGGCGTAGCACAGATACGCAGTATTTT. The full variable domain, in which reference TRBV7-3 and TRBJ2-3 provide the parts outside the CDR3, is GAGVSQTPSNKVTEKGKYVELRCDPISGHTALYWYRQSLGQGPEFLIYFQGTGAADDSGLPNDRFFAVRPEGSVSTLKIQRTERGDSAVYLCASSFGGRSTDTQYFGPGTRLTVL.

This sequence joins TRBV9 and TRBJ2-2, with 7 bases matching TRBD2. The length of the CDR3 is 16 residues. Germline CDR1 SGDLS, CDR2 YYNGEE. V trimming: 1 base; J trimming: 0 bases; junction bases outside the gene matches: 3. In DNA form, the CDR3 reads TGTGCCAGCAGCGTAAGGCTAGCGGCGAACACCGGGGAGCTGTTTTTT. Encoded protein: CASSVRLAANTGELFF.